This T cell receptor beta chain was recorded in a study of vaccination effects on CD4 cells after COVID-19. Study findings and constraints: Convalescent patients were few in the study, and early post-infection timepoints were absent. Whether induced by infection or by vaccine, clones showed marked clonal contraction late after vaccination.

The CDR3 contains 13 residues. This clone has a single count. Antigen unknown. Using viral peptide pools, the ViraFEST assay grew out antigen-specific CD4+ T cells prior to sequencing. Isolating CD4+ T cells followed approximately 9 days of culture. At days 3 and 7, half of the medium was exchanged for IL-2 medium. Profiling relied on immunoSEQ multiplex PCR, and the TCRdb table lists in-frame clones only, not all of them. The sample holds fewer than 65,000 clones, roughly 79% seen once. The chain has TRBV21-1 and TRBJ2-3; the table assigns TRBD2, which was not confirmed against the DNA. TRBV21-1 is shown as a pseudogene. The sequenced sample was CD4+ T cells from PBMCs cultured with HCoV-229E spike peptides, obtained before COVID-19 vaccination. This sequence was found in a human donor who received a COVID-19 vaccine. The CDR3: CASTTLGTDTQYF. Written as DNA, the CDR3 is TGTGCCAGCACCACCCTAGGCACAGATACGCAGTATTTT.